This note documents a single T cell receptor (beta chain) sequence. This entry belongs to a study of control samples from healthy donors and cancer patients. Germline V gene data show CDR1 as SNHLY and CDR2 as FYNNEI. The CDR3 loop spans 13 amino acids. Between the trimmed V and J ends, which lost 6 bases and 5 bases, there was a span of 11 bases. The assay was immunoSEQ multiplex PCR, and TCRdb's table has in-frame clones only and misses some. Of almost 85,000 clones listed, around 80% are singletons. The TCR originated in a man aged 55 to 70 with head and neck cancer. The sample consisted of PBMCs. The rearrangement uses TRBV2 and TRBJ1-5, with D maybe TRBD1 (6 bases). The CDR3, as DNA: TGTGCCAGCAGCGCAGGGGAGTATCAGCCCCAGCATTTT. Translation gives CASSAGEYQPQHF.